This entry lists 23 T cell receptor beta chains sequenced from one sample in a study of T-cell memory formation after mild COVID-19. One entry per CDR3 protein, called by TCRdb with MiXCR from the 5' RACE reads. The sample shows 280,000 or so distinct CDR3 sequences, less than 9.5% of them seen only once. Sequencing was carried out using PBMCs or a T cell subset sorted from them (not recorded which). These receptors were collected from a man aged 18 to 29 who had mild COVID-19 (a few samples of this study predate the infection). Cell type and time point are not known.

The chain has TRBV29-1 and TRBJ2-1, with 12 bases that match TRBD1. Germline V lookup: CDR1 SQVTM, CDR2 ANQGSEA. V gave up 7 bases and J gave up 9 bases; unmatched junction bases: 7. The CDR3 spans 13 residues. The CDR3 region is CSARDRGPSEQFF. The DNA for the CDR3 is TGCAGCGCACGGGACAGGGGGCCTAGTGAGCAGTTCTTC.

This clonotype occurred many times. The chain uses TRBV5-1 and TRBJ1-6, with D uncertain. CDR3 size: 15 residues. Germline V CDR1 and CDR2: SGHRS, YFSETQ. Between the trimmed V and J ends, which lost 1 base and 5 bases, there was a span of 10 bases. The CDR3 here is CASSLSAVNNSPLHF. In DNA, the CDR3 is TGCGCCAGCAGCTTGTCGGCAGTAAATAATTCACCCCTCCACTTT.

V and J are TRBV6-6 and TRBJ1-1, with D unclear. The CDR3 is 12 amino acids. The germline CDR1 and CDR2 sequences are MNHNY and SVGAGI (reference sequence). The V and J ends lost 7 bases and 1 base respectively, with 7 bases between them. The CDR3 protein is CASTYPNTEAFF. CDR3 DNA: TGTGCCAGCACCTACCCGAACACTGAAGCTTTCTTT.

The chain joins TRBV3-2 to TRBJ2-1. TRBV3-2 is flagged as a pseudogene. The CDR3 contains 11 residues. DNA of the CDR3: TGTGCCCGCGGTTGGGTTAATGAGCAGTTCTTC. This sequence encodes CARGWVNEQFF.

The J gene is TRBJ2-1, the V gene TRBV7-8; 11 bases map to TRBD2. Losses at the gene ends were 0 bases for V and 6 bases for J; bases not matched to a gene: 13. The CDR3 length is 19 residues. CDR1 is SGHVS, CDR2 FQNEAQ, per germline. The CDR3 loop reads CASSLARLAGSEEGNEQFF. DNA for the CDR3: TGTGCCAGCAGCTTAGCGAGACTAGCGGGATCCGAGGAGGGCAATGAGCAGTTCTTC.

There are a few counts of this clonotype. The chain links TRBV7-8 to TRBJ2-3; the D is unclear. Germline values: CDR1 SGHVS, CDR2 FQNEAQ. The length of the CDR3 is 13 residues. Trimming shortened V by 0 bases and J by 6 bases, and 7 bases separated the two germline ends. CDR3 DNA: TGTGCCAGCAGCTTAGCGGTCCCTGATACGCAGTATTTT. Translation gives CASSLAVPDTQYF.

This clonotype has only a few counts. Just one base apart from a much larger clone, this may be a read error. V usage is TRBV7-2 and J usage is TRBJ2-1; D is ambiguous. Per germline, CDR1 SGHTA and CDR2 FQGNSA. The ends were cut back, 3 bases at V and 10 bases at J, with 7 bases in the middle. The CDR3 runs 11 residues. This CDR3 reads CASSFEIEQFF. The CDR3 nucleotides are TGTGCCAGCAGCTTCGAAATCGAGCAGTTCTTC.

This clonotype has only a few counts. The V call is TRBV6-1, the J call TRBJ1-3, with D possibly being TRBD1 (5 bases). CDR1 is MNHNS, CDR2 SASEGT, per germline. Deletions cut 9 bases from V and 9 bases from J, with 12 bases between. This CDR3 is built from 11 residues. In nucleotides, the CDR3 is TGTGCCAGTAGGGACCGTCCCACCATATATTTT. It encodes CASRDRPTIYF.

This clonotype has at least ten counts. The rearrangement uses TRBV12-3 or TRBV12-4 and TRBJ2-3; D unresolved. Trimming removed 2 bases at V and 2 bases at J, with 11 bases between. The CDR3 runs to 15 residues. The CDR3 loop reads CASSLYLGATDTQYF. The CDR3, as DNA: TGTGCCAGCAGTTTATACCTCGGAGCCACAGATACGCAGTATTTT.

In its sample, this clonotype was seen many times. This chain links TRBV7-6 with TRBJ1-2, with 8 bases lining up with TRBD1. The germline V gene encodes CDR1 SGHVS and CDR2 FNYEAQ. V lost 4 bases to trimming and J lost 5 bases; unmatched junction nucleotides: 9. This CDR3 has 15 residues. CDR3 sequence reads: CASSSGQGQSYGYTF. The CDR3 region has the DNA TGTGCCAGCAGCTCCGGACAGGGCCAATCATATGGCTACACCTTC.

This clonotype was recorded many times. The CDR3 DNA reads as TGTGCCACCCGGGCTTATAGCGGGGTCTCCTACAATGAGCAGTTCTTC. Protein product: CATRAYSGVSYNEQFF. This sequence joins TRBV7-8 and TRBJ2-1, with 8 bases aligning to TRBD2. The CDR3 contains 16 residues. The junction had 11 bases not matched to a gene; V was cut back by 10 bases and J by 0 bases. Germline V gene sequence: CDR1 SGHVS, CDR2 FQNEAQ.

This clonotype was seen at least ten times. The CDR3 nucleotides are TGTGCCAGCAGCTCGGACAGCGTTAACACCGGGGAGCTGTTTTTT. Protein: CASSSDSVNTGELFF. The V and J genes are TRBV11-2 and TRBJ2-2, with TRBD1 as a possible D gene (6 bases). Trimming stripped 4 bases from V and 2 bases from J, with 11 bases between. In germline, CDR1 is SGHAT, CDR2 FQNNGV. The CDR3 runs to 15 residues. The full variable domain, with the rest looked up from reference TRBV11-2 and TRBJ2-2, is EAGVAQSPRYKIIEKRQSVAFWCNPISGHATLYWYQQILGQGPKLLIQFQNNGVVDDSQLPKDRFSAERLKGVDSTLKIQPAKLEDSAVYLCASSSDSVNTGELFFGEGSRLTVL.

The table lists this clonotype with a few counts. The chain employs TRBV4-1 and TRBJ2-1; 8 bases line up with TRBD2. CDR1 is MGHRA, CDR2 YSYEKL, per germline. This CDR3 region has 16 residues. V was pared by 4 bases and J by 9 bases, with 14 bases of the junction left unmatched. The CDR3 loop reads CASSPPGTSPFGEQFF. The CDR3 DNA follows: TGCGCCAGCAGCCCCCCTGGGACTAGTCCTTTCGGTGAGCAGTTCTTC.

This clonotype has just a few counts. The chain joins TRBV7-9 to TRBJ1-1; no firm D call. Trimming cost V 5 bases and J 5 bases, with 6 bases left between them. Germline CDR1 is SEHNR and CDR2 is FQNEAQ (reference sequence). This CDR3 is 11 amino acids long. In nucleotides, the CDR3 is TGTGCCAGCAGCACGGTTACTGAAGCTTTCTTT. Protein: CASSTVTEAFF.

For the CDR3, the DNA is TGCGCCAGCAGCTTGTCCCGGACCTACTCTGGGGCCAACGTCCTGACTTTC. This encodes CASSLSRTYSGANVLTF. The chain uses TRBV5-1 and TRBJ2-6, with D unclear. Germline V gene lookup returns CDR1 SGHRS and CDR2 YFSETQ. The length of the CDR3 is 17 residues. The V end lost 1 base, the J end lost 0 bases, and 11 bases lay between the germline ends.

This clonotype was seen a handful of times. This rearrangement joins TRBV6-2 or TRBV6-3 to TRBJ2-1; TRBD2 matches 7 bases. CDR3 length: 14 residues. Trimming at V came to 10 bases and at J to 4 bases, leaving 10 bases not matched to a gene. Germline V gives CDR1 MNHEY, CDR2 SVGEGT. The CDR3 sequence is CATQDERGYNEQFF. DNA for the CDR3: TGTGCCACCCAGGACGAGCGGGGTTACAATGAGCAGTTCTTC.

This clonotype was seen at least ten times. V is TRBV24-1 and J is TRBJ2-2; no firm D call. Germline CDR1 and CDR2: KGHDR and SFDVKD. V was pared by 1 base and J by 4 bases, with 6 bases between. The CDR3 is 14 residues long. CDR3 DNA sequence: TGTGCCACCAGTGATTTTCCGAGCACCGGGGAGCTGTTTTTT. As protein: CATSDFPSTGELFF.

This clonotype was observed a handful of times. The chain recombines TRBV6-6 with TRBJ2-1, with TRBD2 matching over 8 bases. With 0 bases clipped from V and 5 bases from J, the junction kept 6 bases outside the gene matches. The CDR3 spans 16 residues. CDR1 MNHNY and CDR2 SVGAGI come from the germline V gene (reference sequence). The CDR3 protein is CASSYSRGASDNEQFF. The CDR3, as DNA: TGTGCCAGCAGTTACTCGCGGGGGGCCTCTGACAATGAGCAGTTCTTC.

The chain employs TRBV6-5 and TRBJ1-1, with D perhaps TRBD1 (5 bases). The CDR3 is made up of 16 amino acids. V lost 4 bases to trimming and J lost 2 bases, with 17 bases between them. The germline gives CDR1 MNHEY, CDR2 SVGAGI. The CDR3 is CASSFQQVKVNTEAFF. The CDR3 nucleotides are TGTGCCAGCAGTTTCCAACAGGTAAAAGTCAACACTGAAGCTTTCTTT.

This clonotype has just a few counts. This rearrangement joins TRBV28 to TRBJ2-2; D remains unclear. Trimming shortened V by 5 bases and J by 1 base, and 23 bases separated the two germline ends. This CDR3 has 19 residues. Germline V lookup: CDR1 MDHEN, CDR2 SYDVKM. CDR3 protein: CASSPPPRAHHQNTGELFF. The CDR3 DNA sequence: TGTGCCAGCAGTCCACCCCCCCGGGCCCACCATCAGAACACCGGGGAGCTGTTTTTT. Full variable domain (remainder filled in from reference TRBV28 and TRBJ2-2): DVKVTQSSRYLVKRTGEKVFLECVQDMDHENMFWYRQDPGLGLRLIYFSYDVKMKEKGDIPEGYSVSREKKERFSLILESASTNQTSMYLCASSPPPRAHHQNTGELFFGEGSRLTVL.

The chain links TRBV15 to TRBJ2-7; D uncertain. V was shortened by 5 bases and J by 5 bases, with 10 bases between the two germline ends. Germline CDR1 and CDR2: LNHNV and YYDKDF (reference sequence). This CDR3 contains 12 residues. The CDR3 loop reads CATSPLGDEQYF. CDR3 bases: TGTGCCACCAGCCCTCTCGGTGACGAGCAGTACTTC.

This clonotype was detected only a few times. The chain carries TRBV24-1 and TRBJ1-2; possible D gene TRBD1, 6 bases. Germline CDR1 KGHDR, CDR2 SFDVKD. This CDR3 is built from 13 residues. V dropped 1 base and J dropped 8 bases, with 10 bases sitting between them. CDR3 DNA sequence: TGTGCCACCAGTGATTTAGGTGGGGGCGGCTACACCTTC. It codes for CATSDLGGGGYTF.

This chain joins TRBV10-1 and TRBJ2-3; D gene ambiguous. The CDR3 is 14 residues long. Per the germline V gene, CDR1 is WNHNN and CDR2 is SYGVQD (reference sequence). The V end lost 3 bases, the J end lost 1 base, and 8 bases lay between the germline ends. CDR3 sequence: CASSDRVGTDTQYF. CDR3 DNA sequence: TGCGCCAGCAGTGATCGGGTTGGCACAGATACGCAGTATTTT.